Described below is a single TCR beta chain sequence and its context. Antigen specificity is unknown. The data are from a study of naive and memory T cell subsets. Findings and caveats of the study: There was no ground truth to check naive and memory subset results. Each distinct alpha or beta sequence counts as one clonotype.

The CDR3 totals 14 residues. V gave up 2 bases and J gave up 2 bases, with 9 bases separating them. Germline CDR1 SNHLY, CDR2 FYNNEI. An equimolar mix of two oligonucleotides served as the beta constant-region primer for TRBC1 and TRBC2. TCRdb itself ran the UMI-ligation and nested PCR reads through MiXCR, one entry per CDR3 protein. Here the sample spans 65,000 to 85,000 distinct CDR3 sequences, approximately 14% being singletons. The V and J genes are TRBV2 and TRBJ2-5; the D is unclear. Source material: central memory CD4+ T cells from blood. The receptor's source is a human donor in good health. The CDR3 spells CASSEWYGQETQYF. CDR3 nucleotide sequence: TGTGCCAGCAGTGAATGGTACGGTCAAGAGACCCAGTACTTC.